Below, 21 T cell receptor beta chains from the same sample are listed, as sequenced in a study of shared clonotypes between healthy human individuals. Assay used: immunoSEQ multiplex PCR; TCRdb lists only in-frame clones, some missing. The sample shows 2 million to 3 million clones, roughly 93% of them seen only once. The material sequenced was naive CD4+ T cells from PBMCs. Documented subset: CD45RA+ positively selected. Receptors originate from a man aged 18 to 35 in good health. Some clones in this sample may be carry-over from other donors' samples.

This clone was counted between two and nine times. The chain recombines TRBV4-2 with TRBJ1-1, with TRBD1 matching over 9 bases. Germline loops: CDR1 LGHNA, CDR2 YNFKEQ. The CDR3 has 14 amino acids. V trimming: 3 bases; J trimming: 6 bases; junction bases outside the gene matches: 5. The CDR3 is CASSQPQGAAEAFF. DNA of the CDR3: TGTGCCAGCAGCCAGCCACAGGGGGCGGCTGAAGCTTTCTTT.

The chain joins TRBV7-9 to TRBJ2-6, with no clear D. Germline V gives CDR1 SEHNR, CDR2 FQNEAQ (reference sequence). CDR3 length: 16 residues. Trimming shortened V by 6 bases and J by 0 bases, and 12 bases separated the two germline ends. CDR3 DNA sequence: TGTGCCAGCAGTCCCCCGTTAGGCTCTGGGGCCAACGTCCTGACTTTC. It encodes CASSPPLGSGANVLTF.

This clone was seen only a few times. The chain uses TRBV19 and TRBJ2-1; D not resolved. The V end lost 5 bases, the J end lost 2 bases, and 10 bases lay between the germline ends. The germline CDR1 and CDR2 sequences are LNHDA and SQIVND (reference sequence). The CDR3 extends over 14 amino acids. The CDR3 spells CASSSEVPYNEQFF. The CDR3 DNA sequence: TGTGCCAGTAGTTCCGAGGTCCCCTACAATGAGCAGTTCTTC.

The chain couples TRBV10-3 to TRBJ1-1, with D possibly TRBD1 on 5 matching bases. This CDR3 has 16 residues. Germline V CDR1 and CDR2: ENHRY, SYGVKD. V dropped 7 bases and J dropped 5 bases, with 23 bases sitting between them. CDR3 residues: CAIKTAGQDVGTEAFF. In DNA, the CDR3 is TGTGCCATCAAAACAGCAGGGCAGGATGTGGGAACTGAAGCTTTCTTT.

The chain is built from TRBV5-1 and TRBJ2-1; 7 bases are a match to TRBD1. V dropped 4 bases and J dropped 1; count of bases not matched to a gene: 8. Germline loops: CDR1 SGHRS, CDR2 YFSETQ. The CDR3 has 16 residues. The CDR3 coding sequence is TGCGCCAGCAGCCTGACAGGGTTGGGGTCCTACAATGAGCAGTTCTTC. This gives the protein CASSLTGLGSYNEQFF.

The chain links TRBV25-1 to TRBJ2-7, with TRBD2 matching over 7 bases. The CDR3 is 13 amino acids. Germline CDR1 reads MGHDK; CDR2 reads SYGVNS. The junction had 4 bases not matched to a gene; V was cut back by 1 base and J by 7 bases. The CDR3: CASSEFQAGEQYF. The CDR3, as DNA: TGTGCCAGCAGTGAATTCCAAGCGGGGGAGCAGTACTTC.

The CDR3 here is CASSLRQGGEGGYTF. CDR3 in DNA: TGTGCCAGCAGTTTAAGACAGGGGGGAGAGGGTGGCTACACCTTC. The V gene is TRBV28, the J gene TRBJ1-2, with TRBD1 matching 9 bases. Per the germline V gene, CDR1 is MDHEN and CDR2 is SYDVKM. CDR3 size: 15 residues. The trim removed 2 bases at V and 7 bases at J, leaving 8 bases unmatched.

This clone was found once. The chain recombines TRBV7-9 with TRBJ1-1; 8 positions match TRBD1. With 8 bases clipped from V and 6 bases from J, the junction kept 8 bases outside the gene matches. Germline CDR1 SEHNR, CDR2 FQNEAQ (reference sequence). The CDR3 covers 13 residues. CDR3 nucleotide sequence: TGTGCCAGCGTCGGGCAGGGGGCTTCTGAAGCTTTCTTT. This gives the protein CASVGQGASEAFF.

The chain carries TRBV19 and TRBJ2-7, with 9 bases matching TRBD1. CDR1 LNHDA and CDR2 SQIVND come from the germline V gene (reference sequence). CDR3 size: 15 residues. V lost 10 bases to trimming and J lost 1 base; unmatched junction nucleotides: 11. The CDR3: CATQFAGTGSYEQYF. CDR3 nucleotide sequence: TGTGCCACCCAGTTTGCTGGGACAGGGTCCTACGAGCAGTACTTC.

The chain joins TRBV5-1 to TRBJ2-7; D not resolved. The germline CDR1 and CDR2 sequences are SGHRS and YFSETQ. With 3 bases removed from V and 0 bases from J, the gap between germline ends came to 13 bases. This CDR3 has 15 residues. CDR3 amino acids: CASSSATASSYEQYF. CDR3 DNA sequence: TGCGCCAGCAGCTCGGCGACCGCGAGCTCCTACGAGCAGTACTTC.

The J gene is TRBJ2-1, the V gene TRBV25-1; TRBD2 matches 8 bases. This CDR3 region has 16 residues. V was pared by 0 bases and J by 7 bases, with 8 bases of the junction left unmatched. Germline lookup yields CDR1 MGHDK and CDR2 SYGVNS. The chain's CDR3 is CASSEYSLGRGNEQFF. The CDR3 DNA follows: TGTGCCAGCAGTGAATATTCCCTCGGGAGGGGGAATGAGCAGTTCTTC.

This sequence joins TRBV30 and TRBJ2-1; 7 nucleotides match TRBD1. The CDR3 runs 16 residues. Germline V lookup: CDR1 GTSNPN, CDR2 SVGIG (reference sequence). V dropped 0 bases and J dropped 3; count of bases not matched to a gene: 8. The CDR3 nucleotides are TGTGCCTGGAGTGTAGGTGGGACAGTCCACTACAATGAGCAGTTCTTC. Encoded protein: CAWSVGGTVHYNEQFF.

The chain carries TRBV7-2 and TRBJ2-3; tentative D call: TRBD2 (6 bases). The germline V and J ends were trimmed by 0 bases and 0 bases, with 13 bases remaining between them. Germline V CDR1 and CDR2: SGHTA, FQGNSA. The CDR3 covers 17 residues. CDR3 coding DNA: TGTGCCAGCAGCTTAGCCCCAGCGGGTATTAGCACAGATACGCAGTATTTT. Translating gives CASSLAPAGISTDTQYF.

The chain joins TRBV18 to TRBJ2-1, with TRBD2 matching over 7 bases. V was clipped by 2 bases and J by 7 bases; unmatched bases: 2. The CDR3 length is 13 residues. Germline CDR1 is KGHSH and CDR2 is LQKENI. The CDR3 region has the DNA TGTGCCAGCTCACCAAAACTAGCGAATGAGCAGTTCTTC. It is translated as CASSPKLANEQFF.

This clone was seen a single time. This sequence joins TRBV29-1 and TRBJ1-4; D is unresolved. The CDR3 loop spans 14 amino acids. Germline loops: CDR1 SQVTM, CDR2 ANQGSEA. Trimming left V 6 bases short and J 3 bases short, with 14 bases between. In DNA form, the CDR3 reads TGCAGCGTGGGCCACGGGGAACCTAATGAAAAACTGTTTTTT. It yields the protein CSVGHGEPNEKLFF.

The V gene is TRBV2, the J gene TRBJ2-2; 11 positions agree with TRBD2. V lost 6 bases, J lost 5 bases, and 5 bases stayed unmatched. This CDR3 is built from 15 residues. The germline V gene encodes CDR1 SNHLY and CDR2 FYNNEI. The CDR3 protein is CASRIAGGYTGELFF. DNA of the CDR3: TGTGCCAGCAGGATAGCGGGAGGGTATACCGGGGAGCTGTTTTTT.

The rearrangement uses TRBV6-1 and TRBJ2-3; 9 bases agree with TRBD2. Germline lookup yields CDR1 MNHNS and CDR2 SASEGT. V was clipped by 1 base and J by 1 base; unmatched bases: 3. The CDR3 spans 16 residues. The CDR3, as DNA: TGTGCCAGCAGTGAAGGGGCGGGAGGGGGCACAGATACGCAGTATTTT. Its protein is CASSEGAGGGTDTQYF.

This rearrangement joins TRBV28 to TRBJ1-4; D uncertain. V was shortened by 2 bases and J by 4 bases, with 11 bases between the two germline ends. The CDR3 contains 15 residues. The germline CDR1 and CDR2 sequences are MDHEN and SYDVKM. CDR3 bases: TGTGCCAGCAGTTTAACGTCGTCGCTTAATGAAAAACTGTTTTTT. Translated: CASSLTSSLNEKLFF.

The chain combines TRBV27 with TRBJ2-7; 9 nucleotides align to TRBD2. The CDR3 has 19 amino acids. The germline gives CDR1 MNHEY, CDR2 SMNVEV (reference sequence). With 0 bases clipped from V and 2 bases from J, the junction kept 14 bases outside the gene matches. The CDR3: CASSLSPLRLAGWAYEQYF. CDR3 coding DNA: TGTGCCAGCAGTTTATCCCCCCTAAGGCTAGCGGGATGGGCCTACGAGCAGTACTTC.

The V gene is TRBV27, the J gene TRBJ1-4, with D uncertain. Germline V gene lookup returns CDR1 MNHEY and CDR2 SMNVEV (reference sequence). V dropped 3 bases and J dropped 7 bases, with 12 bases sitting between them. The CDR3 totals 14 residues. The CDR3 bases are TGTGCCAGCAGTTTTGAGGGTTTGGGTGAAAAACTGTTTTTT. As protein: CASSFEGLGEKLFF.

CDR3 in DNA: TGTGCCAGCAGCTTAGTTATTCGGTCGGGGTTTGCAACTAATGAAAAACTGTTTTTT. It yields the protein CASSLVIRSGFATNEKLFF. The chain joins TRBV7-9 to TRBJ1-4, with unresolved D. Trimming removed 1 base at V and 0 bases at J, with 18 bases between. This CDR3 has 19 amino acids. Germline-derived CDR1 and CDR2 are SEHNR and FQNEAQ (reference sequence).